This entry lists 24 T cell receptor beta chains sequenced from one sample in a study of early T cells in non-severe SARS-CoV-2 infection. From the 5' RACE reads, TCRdb called clonotypes with MiXCR, one entry per CDR3 protein. The sample has about 69,000 distinct CDR3 sequences, 9.5% seen once. Sequencing was carried out using whole blood. These receptors came from an adult who was a healthcare worker with PCR-confirmed SARS-CoV-2 infection or an uninfected control (not recorded which).

This clonotype showed up just a few times. The rearrangement joins TRBV28 to TRBJ1-1, with 10 bases fitting TRBD1. Germline-derived CDR1 and CDR2 are MDHEN and SYDVKM. V shed 4 bases and J 5 bases; nucleotides not matched to a gene: 7. This CDR3 is 15 amino acids long. The CDR3 DNA sequence: TGTGCCAGCAGTTCACCGGGACAGGGGTTGACTGAAGCTTTCTTT. Translated: CASSSPGQGLTEAFF.

This clonotype was picked up many times. The gene calls are TRBV29-1 and TRBJ1-1, with a possible D match to TRBD1 (6 bases). V was trimmed by 7 bases and J by 2 bases, leaving 11 bases between them. The CDR3 contains 12 residues. Per germline, CDR1 SQVTM and CDR2 ANQGSEA. The CDR3: CSAGQINTEAFF. In DNA, the CDR3 is TGCAGCGCGGGACAAATTAACACTGAAGCTTTCTTT. The full variable domain, completed using reference TRBV29-1 and TRBJ1-1, is SAVISQKPSRDICQRGTSLTIQCQVDSQVTMMFWYRQQPGQSLTLIATANQGSEATYESGFVIDKFPISRPNLTFSTLTVSNMSPEDSSIYLCSAGQINTEAFFGQGTRLTVV.

This clonotype was seen only a few times. The rearrangement links TRBV9 to TRBJ2-5; D not certain. V was trimmed by 0 bases and J by 5 bases, leaving 11 bases between them. This CDR3 contains 14 residues. The V gene's germline CDR1 is SGDLS and CDR2 YYNGEE. In DNA form, the CDR3 reads TGTGCCAGCAGCGTAGGGGCCCAAGGGGAGACCCAGTACTTC. The encoded protein is CASSVGAQGETQYF.

This clonotype was seen more than once but under ten times. CDR3: CSLMVGPYNTF. The CDR3 DNA reads as TGCAGCTTGATGGTAGGGCCCTATAACACCTTC. The rearrangement links TRBV29-1 to TRBJ1-2; D not certain. Trimming left V 8 bases short and J 12 bases short, with 19 bases between. CDR3 length equals 11 residues. Germline V gives CDR1 SQVTM, CDR2 ANQGSEA. Complete variable domain (other parts from reference TRBV29-1 and TRBJ1-2): SAVISQKPSRDICQRGTSLTIQCQVDSQVTMMFWYRQQPGQSLTLIATANQGSEATYESGFVIDKFPISRPNLTFSTLTVSNMSPEDSSIYLCSLMVGPYNTFGSGTRLTVV.

This clonotype was observed at least ten times. This chain connects TRBV9 to TRBJ1-1; D uncertain. This CDR3 has 13 amino acids. Germline V gene lookup returns CDR1 SGDLS and CDR2 YYNGEE. The V and J ends lost 2 bases and 2 bases respectively, with 7 bases between them. The CDR3 region is CASSVSPNTEAFF. DNA for the CDR3: TGTGCCAGCAGCGTGAGTCCAAACACTGAAGCTTTCTTT.

This clonotype came up many times. The chain combines TRBV27 with TRBJ2-1; 7 nucleotides agree with TRBD1. The CDR3 sequence is 14 residues long. V gave up 0 bases and J gave up 7 bases; unmatched junction bases: 3. CDR1 is MNHEY, CDR2 SMNVEV, per germline (reference sequence). The DNA for the CDR3 is TGTGCCAGCAGTTTATCAAGGGGGCGGAATGAGCAGTTCTTC. Translating it yields CASSLSRGRNEQFF.

The CDR3 coding sequence is TGCGCCAGCAGCCAGGGGACTAGCGGGAGTACCGGGGAGCTGTTTTTT. This encodes CASSQGTSGSTGELFF. The V call is TRBV4-3, the J call TRBJ2-2, with 14 nucleotides matching TRBD2. Germline CDR1 is LGHNA and CDR2 is YSLEER. The CDR3 loop spans 16 amino acids. V lost 3 bases, J lost 5 bases, and 2 bases stayed unmatched.

This clonotype was picked up many times. V usage is TRBV7-9 and J usage is TRBJ2-7; the match to TRBD1 covers 8 bases. This CDR3 has 16 amino acids. After removal of 4 bases from V and 6 bases from J, the junction contained 14 bases not matched to a gene. Germline-derived CDR1 and CDR2 are SEHNR and FQNEAQ (reference sequence). The CDR3 loop is CASSSQQGVVSREQYF. The CDR3 DNA follows: TGTGCCAGCAGCTCTCAACAGGGGGTTGTGTCACGCGAGCAGTACTTC.

CDR3 sequence: CASSFIGEAGNTIYF. CDR3 DNA sequence: TGTGCCAGCAGTTTTATCGGGGAGGCAGGAAACACCATATATTTT. The rearrangement uses TRBV7-2 and TRBJ1-3; D uncertain. V was clipped by 6 bases and J by 4 bases, with 16 bases between them. In germline, CDR1 is SGHTA, CDR2 FQGNSA. The CDR3 runs 15 residues.

This clonotype was seen a handful of times. The V gene is TRBV27, the J gene TRBJ2-1, with 8 bases matching TRBD1. V lost 5 bases, J lost 4 bases, and 7 bases stayed unmatched. This CDR3 spans 15 amino acids. Looked up from germline, CDR1 is MNHEY and CDR2 is SMNVEV (reference sequence). CDR3 bases: TGTGCCAGCAGTAAAACAGGGGGGTGGTACAATGAGCAGTTCTTC. Its protein product is CASSKTGGWYNEQFF.

Note on this clonotype: A much larger clone sits a single nucleotide away, making a read error possible. J is TRBJ1-3 and V is TRBV5-5; TRBD1 matches 7 bases. This CDR3 contains 14 residues. The V gene's germline CDR1 is SGHKS and CDR2 YYEKEE (reference sequence). The CDR3 bases are TGTGTCAGCAGCTTGGTGACAGGGGGAAACACCATATATTTT. Its translation: CVSSLVTGGNTIYF.

This clonotype has a count of ten or more. The chain combines TRBV29-1 with TRBJ1-1; a weak D match, TRBD1 (5 bases). Germline V CDR1 and CDR2: SQVTM, ANQGSEA. V was trimmed by 3 bases and J by 11 bases, leaving 13 bases between them. The CDR3 loop spans 11 amino acids. CDR3 DNA: TGCAGCGTTGACAAAGGGGTAGAGGCTTTCTTT. It yields the protein CSVDKGVEAFF.

The gene calls are TRBV28 and TRBJ1-4; 7 bases map to TRBD1. From germline, CDR1 is MDHEN and CDR2 SYDVKM. The CDR3 runs to 12 residues. With 4 bases clipped from V and 8 bases from J, the junction kept 1 base outside the gene matches. The CDR3 coding sequence is TGTGCCAGCAGTTCACAGGGGGAAAAACTGTTTTTT. It translates to CASSSQGEKLFF.

This chain links TRBV10-3 with TRBJ2-3; weak D call: TRBD1 (7 bases). The V gene lost 6 bases and the J gene lost 2 bases, with 15 bases spanning the gap. This CDR3 has 15 amino acids. Germline CDR1 ENHRY, CDR2 SYGVKD. The CDR3 DNA is TGTGCCATCAGGGGAGCAGGGGGGATCACAGATACGCAGTATTTT. Amino acids: CAIRGAGGITDTQYF.

This clonotype came up many times. The V and J genes are TRBV28 and TRBJ2-5, with D possibly being TRBD2 (6 bases). The CDR3 spans 14 residues. Germline V gene sequence: CDR1 MDHEN, CDR2 SYDVKM. The germline V and J ends were trimmed by 6 bases and 2 bases, with 13 bases remaining between them. CDR3 nucleotides: TGTGCCAGCAGGGGCGGAGGGACTCAAGAGACCCAGTACTTC. This gives the protein CASRGGGTQETQYF. The entire variable domain, with the rest obtained from reference TRBV28 and TRBJ2-5, is as follows: DVKVTQSSRYLVKRTGEKVFLECVQDMDHENMFWYRQDPGLGLRLIYFSYDVKMKEKGDIPEGYSVSREKKERFSLILESASTNQTSMYLCASRGGGTQETQYFGPGTRLLVL.

There are many counts of this clonotype. The rearrangement joins TRBV11-2 to TRBJ2-3, with 9 bases aligning to TRBD2. Germline CDR1 is SGHAT and CDR2 is FQNNGV. The CDR3 is 16 residues long. Trimming removed 6 bases from V and 1 base from J; junction bases left unmatched: 8. CDR3 sequence reads: CASSSNSGSGTDTQYF. In nucleotides, the CDR3 is TGTGCCAGCAGTTCGAATAGCGGGAGTGGCACAGATACGCAGTATTTT.

The chain uses TRBV12-3 or TRBV12-4 and TRBJ2-3; 7 nucleotides agree with TRBD2. The ends lost 0 bases at V and 0 bases at J; junction bases unmatched: 0. The CDR3 runs to 15 residues. This chain's CDR3 is CASSLASGSTDTQYF. DNA for the CDR3: TGTGCCAGCAGTTTAGCTAGCGGGAGCACAGATACGCAGTATTTT.

The genes are TRBV29-1 and TRBJ1-4; D is perhaps TRBD1 (6 bases). Germline CDR1 is SQVTM and CDR2 is ANQGSEA. The V and J ends lost 6 bases and 0 bases respectively, with 11 bases between them. The CDR3 has 14 residues. In DNA form, the CDR3 reads TGCAGCGTAGCCAGACAGGCAACTAATGAAAAACTGTTTTTT. It translates to CSVARQATNEKLFF.

This clonotype was found a few times. For the CDR3, the DNA is TGTGCCAGCAGCTTCCGACAGCAAGATCAGCCCCAGCATTTT. Translated, it gives CASSFRQQDQPQHF. This chain joins TRBV5-5 and TRBJ1-5, with TRBD1 as a possible D gene (5 bases). The CDR3 is 14 residues long. Deletions cut 2 bases from V and 5 bases from J, with 11 bases between. CDR1 and CDR2 (germline): SGHKS, YYEKEE (reference sequence). The whole variable domain, filled in from reference TRBV5-5 and TRBJ1-5, reads DAGVTQSPTHLIKTRGQQVTLRCSPISGHKSVSWYQQVLGQGPQFIFQYYEKEERGRGNFPDRFSARQFPNYSSELNVNALLLGDSALYLCASSFRQQDQPQHFGDGTRLSIL.

V usage is TRBV7-2 and J usage is TRBJ2-2; TRBD2 matches 11 bases. This CDR3 contains 15 residues. Trimming cost V 3 bases and J 6 bases; bases outside gene matches: 3. Germline-derived CDR1 and CDR2 are SGHTA and FQGNSA. The CDR3 sequence: CASSFDSGRAGELFF. CDR3 in DNA: TGTGCCAGCAGCTTTGATAGCGGGAGGGCCGGGGAGCTGTTTTTT.

The gene calls are TRBV3-1 and TRBJ2-7; TRBD2 might be the D (6 bases). Germline V gives CDR1 LGHDT, CDR2 YNNKEL (reference sequence). This CDR3 is built from 15 residues. Between the trimmed V and J ends, which lost 5 bases and 0 bases, there was a span of 14 bases. CDR3 coding DNA: TGTGCCAGCAGCGATCGGCGGGGTATCTCCTACGAGCAGTACTTC. The encoded protein is CASSDRRGISYEQYF.

This clonotype appeared a few times. The rearrangement links TRBV4-1 to TRBJ2-4; TRBD1 or TRBD2 may be the D gene (6 bases each). V lost 4 bases and J 1 base, leaving 20 bases between the germline ends. This CDR3 has 18 residues. Germline V gene lookup returns CDR1 MGHRA and CDR2 YSYEKL. In DNA form, the CDR3 reads TGCGCCAGCAGCCCCAGCCCGGGAGCCGGACAGGCCAAAAACATTCAGTACTTC. It yields the protein CASSPSPGAGQAKNIQYF.

The chain recombines TRBV7-8 with TRBJ2-5; 10 bases are a match to TRBD2. CDR3 length: 14 residues. Trimming removed 5 bases from V and 3 bases from J; junction bases left unmatched: 3. Germline assignment: CDR1 SGHVS and CDR2 FQNEAQ. DNA of the CDR3: TGTGCCAGCAGCCCCGGGACTAGCGAAGAGACCCAGTACTTC. The encoded protein is CASSPGTSEETQYF. Complete variable domain (other parts from reference TRBV7-8 and TRBJ2-5): GAGVSQSPRYKVAKRGQDVALRCDPISGHVSLFWYQQALGQGPEFLTYFQNEAQLDKSGLPSDRFFAERPEGSVSTLKIQRTQQEDSAVYLCASSPGTSEETQYFGPGTRLLVL.

This clonotype was detected only a few times. The chain carries TRBV10-2 and TRBJ2-1, with 8 bases that match TRBD2. V lost 11 bases, J lost 4 bases, and 10 bases stayed unmatched. The CDR3 runs to 14 residues. From germline, CDR1 is WSHSY and CDR2 SAAADI. CDR3 bases: TGCGCCTCGACCGGGACTAGTTCTTACAATGAGCAGTTCTTC. Amino acid sequence: CASTGTSSYNEQFF.